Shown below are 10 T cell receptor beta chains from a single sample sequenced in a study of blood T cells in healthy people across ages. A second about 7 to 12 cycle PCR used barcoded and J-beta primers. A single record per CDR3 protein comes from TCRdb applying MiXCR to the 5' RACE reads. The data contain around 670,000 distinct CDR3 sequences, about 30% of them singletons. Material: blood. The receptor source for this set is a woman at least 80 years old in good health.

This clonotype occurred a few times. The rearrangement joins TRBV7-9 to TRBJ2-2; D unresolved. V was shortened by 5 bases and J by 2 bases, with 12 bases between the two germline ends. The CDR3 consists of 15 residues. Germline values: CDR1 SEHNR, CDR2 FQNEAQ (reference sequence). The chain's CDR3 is CASSTPVYNTGELFF. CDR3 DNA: TGTGCCAGCAGCACCCCGGTCTATAACACCGGGGAGCTGTTTTTT. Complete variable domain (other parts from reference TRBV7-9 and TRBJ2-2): DTGVSQNPRHKITKRGQNVTFRCDPISEHNRLYWYRQTLGQGPEFLTYFQNEAQLEKSRLLSDRFSAERPKGSFSTLEIQRTEQGDSAMYLCASSTPVYNTGELFFGEGSRLTVL.

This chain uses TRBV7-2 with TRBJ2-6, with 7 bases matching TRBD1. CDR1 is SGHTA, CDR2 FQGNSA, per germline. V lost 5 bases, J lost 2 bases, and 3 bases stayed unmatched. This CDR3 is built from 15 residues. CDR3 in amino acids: CASSNTGAGANVLTF. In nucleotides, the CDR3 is TGTGCCAGCAGCAATACAGGGGCTGGGGCCAACGTCCTGACTTTC.

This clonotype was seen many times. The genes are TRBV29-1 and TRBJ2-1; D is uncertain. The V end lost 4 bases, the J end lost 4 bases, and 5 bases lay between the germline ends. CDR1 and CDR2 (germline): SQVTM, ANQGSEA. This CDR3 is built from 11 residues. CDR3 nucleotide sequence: TGCAGCGTTGTCTTATACAATGAGCAGTTCTTC. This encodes CSVVLYNEQFF.

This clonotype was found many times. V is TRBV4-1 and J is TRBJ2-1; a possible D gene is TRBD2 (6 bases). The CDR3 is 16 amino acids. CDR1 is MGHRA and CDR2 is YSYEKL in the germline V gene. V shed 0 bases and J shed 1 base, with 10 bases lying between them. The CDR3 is CASSQEVSGSYNEQFF. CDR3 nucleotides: TGCGCCAGCAGCCAAGAGGTTAGCGGATCCTACAATGAGCAGTTCTTC.

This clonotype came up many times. This CDR3 reads CASSYRAGGYEQYF. As DNA, the CDR3 is TGTGCCAGCAGTTACAGGGCGGGGGGGTACGAGCAGTACTTC. The chain links TRBV6-5 to TRBJ2-7; 9 bases are shared with TRBD2. After removal of 2 bases from V and 4 bases from J, the junction contained 3 bases not matched to a gene. The germline V gene encodes CDR1 MNHEY and CDR2 SVGAGI. CDR3 length equals 14 residues.

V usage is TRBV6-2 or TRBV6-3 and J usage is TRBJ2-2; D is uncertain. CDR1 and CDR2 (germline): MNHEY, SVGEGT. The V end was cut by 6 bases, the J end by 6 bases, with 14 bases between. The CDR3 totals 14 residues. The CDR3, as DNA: TGTGCCAGCAGACCTTCCGCTAGGGCCGGGGAGCTGTTTTTT. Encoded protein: CASRPSARAGELFF.

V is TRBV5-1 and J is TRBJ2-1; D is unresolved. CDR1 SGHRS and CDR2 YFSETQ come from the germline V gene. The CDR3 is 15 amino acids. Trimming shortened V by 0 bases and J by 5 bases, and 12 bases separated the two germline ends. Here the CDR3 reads CASSLAHSSHNEQFF. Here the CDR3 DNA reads TGCGCCAGCAGCTTGGCCCATTCCAGTCACAATGAGCAGTTCTTC.

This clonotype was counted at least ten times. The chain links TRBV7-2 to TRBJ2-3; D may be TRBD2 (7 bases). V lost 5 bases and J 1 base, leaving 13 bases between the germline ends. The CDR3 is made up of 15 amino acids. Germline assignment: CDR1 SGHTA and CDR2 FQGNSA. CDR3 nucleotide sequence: TGTGCCAGCAGCCCCAACGGGGGGCGCACAGATACGCAGTATTTT. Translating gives CASSPNGGRTDTQYF.

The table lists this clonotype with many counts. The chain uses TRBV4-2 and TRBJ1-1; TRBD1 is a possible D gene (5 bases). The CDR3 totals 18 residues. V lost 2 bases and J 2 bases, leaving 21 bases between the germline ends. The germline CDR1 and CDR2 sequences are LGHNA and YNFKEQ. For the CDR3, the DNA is TGTGCCAGCAGCCAACTGAATGCGCCGGGACGGAGAAACACTGAAGCTTTCTTT. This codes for CASSQLNAPGRRNTEAFF.

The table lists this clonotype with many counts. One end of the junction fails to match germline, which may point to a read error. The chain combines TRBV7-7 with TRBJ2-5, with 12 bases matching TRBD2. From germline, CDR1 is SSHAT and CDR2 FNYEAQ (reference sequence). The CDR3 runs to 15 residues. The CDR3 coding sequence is TGTGCTAGCAGCCCTAGCGGGGGGGGTCAAGAGACCCAGTACTTC. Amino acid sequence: CASSPSGGGQETQYF.